The rows below give T cell receptor beta chains drawn from one sample of a study of CD8+CD57+ T cells in acquired aplastic anemia. TCRdb ran MiXCR on the reads and lists one entry per CDR3 protein. Counted here are roughly 290,000 distinct CDR3 sequences, 56% occurring once; the ten biggest clones make up roughly 1.2%. The material sequenced was sorted CD4+, CD8+, or CD8+CD57+ T cells (not recorded which) from PBMCs. Receptors were obtained from a human donor with aplastic anemia. CDR3s include the opening cysteine and the closing phenylalanine or tryptophan. The order of the fields is J gene, D gene, clone size, CDR3 length, V gene, CDR3 DNA, CDR3 protein. The D gene is left open where the match is weak. Part of the rows lack a size; the others show once, few, many or a class for expanded clones.

TRBJ2-7 . . 14 TRBV2 TGTGCCAGCAGTGATATCGGCAGGGCCTACGAGCAGTACTTC CASSDIGRAYEQYF
TRBJ1-3 . . 12 TRBV20-1 TGCAGTGCGCCAAGCTCTGGAAACACCATATATTTT CSAPSSGNTIYF
TRBJ2-7 . . 13 TRBV7-9 TGTGCCAGCAGCTTCGACCTAGGGGACGAGCAGTACTTC CASSFDLGDEQYF
TRBJ1-1 . few 13 TRBV25-1 TGTGCCAGCAGGTGGGGGCGCAACACTGAAGCTTTCTTT CASRWGRNTEAFF
TRBJ1-2 . few 12 TRBV9 TGTGCCAGCAGCTTGGCGGGGACTGGCTACACCTTC CASSLAGTGYTF
TRBJ1-1 . many 13 TRBV19 TGTGCCAGTAGTCAGGAGTCCAACGCTGAAGCTTTCTTT CASSQESNAEAFF
TRBJ1-5 . many 18 TRBV7-9 TGTGCCAGCAGCTTAGCTGGCTCGACCCTTGGAGGCAATCAGCCCCAGCATTTT CASSLAGSTLGGNQPQHF
TRBJ2-7 TRBD1 many 15 TRBV11-2 TGTGCCAGCAGCTTCTCCCTCGGACAGGGGCCCGAGCAGTACTTC CASSFSLGQGPEQYF
TRBJ1-3 . . 17 TRBV5-1 TGCGCCAGCAGTCAACGTGGGGGCTTGAACTCTGGAAACACCATATATTTT CASSQRGGLNSGNTIYF
TRBJ2-2 . . 17 TRBV7-3 TGCGCCAGCAGCCAAGGGCATTCGTTAGGAAACACCGGGGAGCTGTTTTTT CASSQGHSLGNTGELFF
TRBJ2-6 . many 16 TRBV5-1 TGCGCCAGCAGCGAAGGACTGTCCTCTGGGGCCAACGTCCTGACTTTC CASSEGLSSGANVLTF
TRBJ1-4 . few 16 TRBV20-1 TGCAGTGCTAGAGATTCTCGTGGGTCAACTAATGAAAAACTGTTTTTT CSARDSRGSTNEKLFF
TRBJ2-6 TRBD1 . 16 TRBV12-3/TRBV12-4 TGTGCCAGCAGTTTTCCCGGGACAGGGGCGGCCAACGTCCTGACTTTC CASSFPGTGAANVLTF
TRBJ2-1 TRBD2 . 12 TRBV20-1 TGCAGTGCCCTACTAGCGGGAAATGAGCAGTTCTTC CSALLAGNEQFF
TRBJ1-1 . . 11 TRBV2 TGTGCCAGCAGCGGGGGGGCTGAAGCTTTCTTT CASSGGAEAFF
TRBJ2-1 . many 15 TRBV11-2 TGTGCCAGCCTCCCCCGAGGGGTTGCCTACAATGAGCAGTTCTTC CASLPRGVAYNEQFF
TRBJ2-1 TRBD2 once 15 TRBV10-3 TGTGCCATGGGGACTAGCGGGGAGCGGGGCAATGAGCAGTTCTTC CAMGTSGERGNEQFF
TRBJ1-6 TRBD1 . 17 TRBV5-4 TGTGCCAGCAGCTCCCCGGGACAGGGTGCATATAATTCACCCCTCCACTTT CASSSPGQGAYNSPLHF
TRBJ1-2 . . 12 TRBV29-1 TGCAGCGTGGCTGGGGCCCTCTCTGGAAACACCTTC CSVAGALSGNTF
TRBJ2-5 . . 13 TRBV7-6 TGTGCCAGCAGTAGAGACCGATTAGAGACCCAGTACTTC CASSRDRLETQYF
TRBJ2-1 TRBD2 few 13 TRBV11-3 TGTGCCAGCAGCTTGGCGGGGGACAATGAGCAGTTCTTC CASSLAGDNEQFF
TRBJ2-5 TRBD2 . 15 TRBV7-9 TGTGCCAGCAGCTTTGGCGGGGGGGCGCAAGAGACCCAGTACTTC CASSFGGGAQETQYF
TRBJ2-7 TRBD2 . 14 TRBV4-3 TGCGCCAGCAACCAACAGCCTAGCGGCTACGAGCAGTACTTC CASNQQPSGYEQYF
TRBJ2-1 TRBD2 many 14 TRBV7-9 TGTGCCAGCAAACCTAGCGGGAGGAGTGGTGAGCAGTTCTTC CASKPSGRSGEQFF
TRBJ2-2 TRBD2 . 17 TRBV24-1 TGTGCCACCAGTGACCCTACAGCGGGAGGCAGCACCGGGGAGCTGTTTTTT CATSDPTAGGSTGELFF
TRBJ2-7 . few 12 TRBV10-3 TGTGCCACCAGGACGTTAGCCTACGAGCAGTACTTC CATRTLAYEQYF
TRBJ1-2 . . 15 TRBV10-3 TGTGCCATCAGTGAGGCGGGCAGGGGATCGGGTGGCTACACCTTC CAISEAGRGSGGYTF
TRBJ2-3 TRBD1 many 17 TRBV7-9 TGTGCCAGCAGCTGGGGGGGTGGACAGGGGGCGTCCGATACGCAGTATTTT CASSWGGGQGASDTQYF
TRBJ2-5 TRBD1 many 14 TRBV12-3/TRBV12-4 TGTGCCAGCAGTCCGGGACAGATACAAGAGACCCAGTACTTC CASSPGQIQETQYF
TRBJ1-2 . . 15 TRBV5-1 TGCGCCAGCAGTCGACAGCTAGGATTGAACTATGGCTACTCCTTC CASSRQLGLNYGYSF
TRBJ1-1 . many 14 TRBV19 TGTGCCAGTACTCCGCACGCCGATCTCGCTGAAGCTTTCTTT CASTPHADLAEAFF
TRBJ1-1 TRBD1 many 16 TRBV6-5 TGTGCCAGCAGTTACTATGGGACAGGGCCAAGGACTGAAGCTTTCTTT CASSYYGTGPRTEAFF
TRBJ1-5 . . 13 TRBV25-1 TGTGCCAGCAGTGCCGACGGCAATCAGCCCCAGCATTTT CASSADGNQPQHF
TRBJ1-1 TRBD1 . 13 TRBV29-1 TGCAGCGTTGAAGATCACAGGGGCACTGAAGCTTTCTTT CSVEDHRGTEAFF
TRBJ2-2 . . 13 TRBV19 TGTGCCAGTAGTATCGTGAGCAAGGACGATCTGTTTTTT CASSIVSKDDLFF
TRBJ2-3 TRBD1 . 16 TRBV15 TGTGCCACCAGCACCAGGGACAGAACTAGCACAGATACGCAGTATTTT CATSTRDRTSTDTQYF
TRBJ2-7 TRBD2 . 15 TRBV10-1 TGCGCCAGCAGTGAGTCCCCGGTCACTAGCGGCGAGCGGTACTTC CASSESPVTSGERYF
TRBJ1-1 TRBD1 . 14 TRBV20-1 TGCAGTGCTAGAGTGGGACAGGGAGGGACTGAAGCTTTCTTT CSARVGQGGTEAFF
TRBJ1-5 . many 14 TRBV3-1 TGTGCCAGCAGCCGGGACATTAGCAATCAGCCCCAGCATTTT CASSRDISNQPQHF
TRBJ1-2 TRBD1 . 15 TRBV30 TGTGCCTGTCGACTTACGGGACAGTCAAACTATGGCTACACCTTC CACRLTGQSNYGYTF
TRBJ2-5 TRBD2 . 16 TRBV24-1 TGTGCCACCAGTGACCCCACTAGCGGGAGGGAGAAGACCCAGTACTTC CATSDPTSGREKTQYF
TRBJ2-1 TRBD2 once 16 TRBV25-1 TGTGCCAGCAGTGCCCTGACAAGCGGGGACTACAATGAGCAGTTCTTC CASSALTSGDYNEQFF
TRBJ2-7 . . 14 TRBV20-1 TGCAGTGCCCTTGGGGTTGACATCTGGCACGAGCAGTACTTC CSALGVDIWHEQYF
TRBJ2-7 TRBD2 . 16 TRBV7-3 TGTGCCAGCAGCTTAATGGCTAGCGGGAGGGGATACGAGCAGTACTTC CASSLMASGRGYEQYF
TRBJ1-1 . many 15 TRBV6-1 TGTGCCAGCAGTCCTCAAACGGGGGGGGTCGCTGAAGCTTTCTTT CASSPQTGGVAEAFF
TRBJ1-1 TRBD1 . 14 TRBV12-3/TRBV12-4 TGTGCCAGCAGGATGGGACAGAAGAACACTGAAGCTTTCTTT CASRMGQKNTEAFF
TRBJ1-2 . many 16 TRBV4-1 TGCGCCAGCAGCCAAGATTCTGGGGGCGGGGGTTATGGCTACACCTTC CASSQDSGGGGYGYTF
TRBJ2-1 . . 13 TRBV7-8 TGTGCCAGCGAACGGCTGGCTGGGAATGGGCAGCTCTTC CASERLAGNGQLF
TRBJ1-1 . many 15 TRBV6-2/TRBV6-3 TGTGCCAGCAGTTCTCACAGAGGTGGGAACACTGAAGCTTTCTTT CASSSHRGGNTEAFF
TRBJ2-3 TRBD2 . 15 TRBV5-1 TGCGCCAGCAGCTCTCTAGCGGGAGGTGGAGATTCGCAGTATTTT CASSSLAGGGDSQYF
TRBJ2-1 . few 12 TRBV15 TGTGCCACCAGCAGAGGGAACAATGAGCAGTTCTTC CATSRGNNEQFF
TRBJ1-1 . . 13 TRBV12-5 TGTGCTAGTGGTCTGGGGAAGAACACTGAAGCTTTCTTT CASGLGKNTEAFF
TRBJ2-3 . medium-sized 14 TRBV9 TGTGCCAGCAGCCGATTTACGAGCACAGATACGCAGTATTTT CASSRFTSTDTQYF
TRBJ2-7 TRBD2 . 14 TRBV2 TGTGCCAGCCAGGCTAGCGGGGACAGCTACGAGCAGTACTTC CASQASGDSYEQYF